The 26 T cell receptor beta chains reported below all come from one sample, sequenced in a study of T cell responses to AZD1222 COVID-19 vaccine. Clones were read by immunoSEQ multiplex PCR, and TCRdb kept only the in-frame ones, dropping some. The sample contains around 100,000 clones, around 90% of which appear only once. The sequenced sample was peripheral blood, obtained on day 0 of AZD1222 vaccination. These receptors originate from an adult in good health.

In this sample, this clone turned up a few times. The gene calls are TRBV4-2 and TRBJ2-4; the match to TRBD1 covers 8 bases. This CDR3 contains 14 residues. The trim removed 0 bases at V and 8 bases at J, leaving 3 bases unmatched. Per the germline V gene, CDR1 is LGHNA and CDR2 is YNFKEQ. The CDR3 DNA sequence: TGTGCCAGCAGCCAAGAAGACAGGGGTCACATTCAGTACTTC. Its protein is CASSQEDRGHIQYF.

Regarding this clone: Germline and junction disagree at one end, which may indicate a read error. This chain connects TRBV7-6 to TRBJ2-1; 7 positions agree with TRBD2. CDR1 and CDR2 from the germline V gene are SGHVS and FNYEAQ. The CDR3 loop spans 13 amino acids. The CDR3 sequence is CASSLDASGSGLF. The CDR3 bases are TGTGCCAGCAGCTTGGACGCTAGCGGTTCGGGGCTCTTC.

J is TRBJ2-5 and V is TRBV7-3; 12 nucleotides align to TRBD1. The CDR3 contains 17 residues. Germline CDR1 SGHTA, CDR2 FQGTGA. The V segment lost 1 base and the J segment 5 bases; nucleotides outside the gene matches: 8. The CDR3 region is CASSLSGGQGARETQYF. The CDR3 DNA is TGTGCCAGCAGCTTAAGCGGGGGACAGGGGGCGAGGGAGACCCAGTACTTC. Together with reference TRBV7-3 and TRBJ2-5, the CDR3 gives the full variable domain: GAGVSQTPSNKVTEKGKYVELRCDPISGHTALYWYRQSLGQGPEFLIYFQGTGAADDSGLPNDRFFAVRPEGSVSTLKIQRTERGDSAVYLCASSLSGGQGARETQYFGPGTRLLVL.

CDR3 nucleotides: TGTGCCACCACGGACAGGTCCTATGGCTACACCTTC. Protein sequence: CATTDRSYGYTF. The chain has TRBV28 and TRBJ1-2, with 7 bases aligning to TRBD1. J was trimmed by 4 bases and V by 10 bases; bases with no gene match: 6. The CDR3 contains 12 residues. Germline CDR1 MDHEN, CDR2 SYDVKM.

The chain employs TRBV9 and TRBJ1-3; D uncertain. CDR1 is SGDLS, CDR2 YYNGEE, per germline. V dropped 0 bases and J dropped 1 base, with 11 bases sitting between them. The CDR3 totals 16 residues. The CDR3 coding sequence is TGTGCCAGCAGCGTAGCTACGGGCAGGTCTGGAAACACCATATATTTT. It encodes CASSVATGRSGNTIYF.

The chain uses TRBV19 and TRBJ1-1; D gene ambiguous. V gave up 7 bases and J gave up 3 bases, with 18 bases separating them. The CDR3 is made up of 15 amino acids. Germline CDR1 LNHDA, CDR2 SQIVND (reference sequence). The chain's CDR3 is CASMSQAHSYTEAFF. The CDR3, as DNA: TGTGCCAGTATGTCCCAAGCACACAGTTACACTGAAGCTTTCTTT.

This clone was recorded a few times. The chain carries TRBV6-4 and TRBJ1-3; no firm D call. Germline V lookup: CDR1 MRHNA, CDR2 SNTAGT. The CDR3 spans 11 residues. The germline V and J ends were trimmed by 11 bases and 5 bases, with 10 bases remaining between them. CDR3 DNA sequence: TGTGCCGGCCCTCTTAGAAACACCATATATTTT. Protein product: CAGPLRNTIYF.

The chain is built from TRBV5-4 and TRBJ2-1; D gene unclear. V gave up 4 bases and J gave up 9 bases, with 14 bases separating them. The CDR3 contains 13 residues. CDR1 is SGHNT and CDR2 is YYREEE in the germline V gene (reference sequence). CDR3 sequence reads: CASSRIERTEQFF. The CDR3 DNA sequence: TGTGCCAGCAGCCGAATAGAGAGGACTGAGCAGTTCTTC.

The rearrangement joins TRBV30 to TRBJ2-7, with TRBD1 matching over 7 bases. CDR1 is GTSNPN, CDR2 SVGIG, per germline (reference sequence). J lost 3 bases, V lost 4 bases, and 3 bases had no gene match. The CDR3 sequence is 12 residues long. The DNA of the CDR3 is TGTGCCTGGACCCGGACAGGCTACGAGCAGTACTTC. Translating it yields CAWTRTGYEQYF.

The chain recombines TRBV6-2 or TRBV6-3 with TRBJ2-5; no definite D call. Germline assignment: CDR1 MNHEY and CDR2 SVGEGT. The CDR3 extends over 13 amino acids. Trimming took off 4 bases at V and 2 bases at J, with 8 bases between the two ends. For the CDR3, the DNA is TGTGCCAGCAGTTCTCACTCTCAAGAGACCCAGTACTTC. Its protein is CASSSHSQETQYF.

The chain is built from TRBV6-5 and TRBJ2-5; D is possibly TRBD1 (6 bases). Deletions cut 2 bases from V and 7 bases from J, with 20 bases between. The CDR3 is 16 amino acids. CDR1 and CDR2 from the germline V gene are MNHEY and SVGAGI. The CDR3 DNA reads as TGTGCCAGCAGTTACGTTGCAGACAGGAGATACGGGACCCAGTACTTC. This gives the protein CASSYVADRRYGTQYF.

This chain uses TRBV15 with TRBJ1-5, with a weak D call TRBD1 (5 bases). Germline CDR1 is LNHNV and CDR2 is YYDKDF (reference sequence). The V and J ends lost 8 bases and 3 bases respectively, with 14 bases between them. The CDR3 length is 14 residues. The CDR3 bases are TGTGCCACCGACGACAGCCCGTCCAATCAGCCCCAGCATTTT. Translated, it gives CATDDSPSNQPQHF.

The V gene is TRBV7-9, the J gene TRBJ1-4, with TRBD1 as a possible D gene (6 bases). V gave up 3 bases and J gave up 7 bases, with 18 bases separating them. Germline CDR1 reads SEHNR; CDR2 reads FQNEAQ (reference sequence). The length of the CDR3 is 16 residues. The chain's CDR3 is CASSFRTGNPGEKLFF. The CDR3 DNA is TGTGCCAGCAGCTTTCGAACAGGGAACCCCGGTGAAAAACTGTTTTTT.

The chain has TRBV2 and TRBJ2-1; D may be TRBD1 (5 bases). Trimming shortened V by 3 bases and J by 7 bases, and 13 bases separated the two germline ends. Germline assignment: CDR1 SNHLY and CDR2 FYNNEI. This CDR3 spans 14 amino acids. Here the CDR3 reads CASSDGRSGNEQFF. The CDR3 DNA is TGTGCCAGCAGTGATGGGCGGTCAGGGAATGAGCAGTTCTTC.

The CDR3 nucleotides read TGTGCCAGCAGCTTAGTGCGGGCGGGAGGTTGGGAGACCCAGTACTTC. Its protein is CASSLVRAGGWETQYF. This chain links TRBV7-2 with TRBJ2-5, with TRBD2 matching 8 bases. Looked up from germline, CDR1 is SGHTA and CDR2 is FQGNSA. The CDR3 loop spans 16 amino acids. J gave up 5 bases and V 1 base, and 9 bases lay outside the gene matches.

DNA for the CDR3: TGTGCCACCAGTGACCCCCTCGGGCGGTCCAGCACAGATACGCAGTATTTT. As protein: CATSDPLGRSSTDTQYF. This sequence joins TRBV24-1 and TRBJ2-3; D unclear. The CDR3 loop spans 17 amino acids. Germline-derived CDR1 and CDR2 are KGHDR and SFDVKD. V lost 4 bases to trimming and J lost 0 bases, with 16 bases between them.

This clone was seen a single time. CDR3 region: CSGGTDYGYTF. CDR3 sequence (DNA): TGCAGCGGAGGGACAGATTATGGCTACACCTTC. This chain uses TRBV29-1 with TRBJ1-2; TRBD1 agrees at 7 bases. The V and J ends lost 7 bases and 5 bases, in that order; junction bases with no gene match: 4. The CDR3 covers 11 residues. The V gene's germline CDR1 is SQVTM and CDR2 ANQGSEA.

The rearrangement uses TRBV15 and TRBJ1-5, with 7 bases matching TRBD1. Unmatched junction bases numbered 9, after V lost 1 base and J lost 6 bases. The CDR3 extends over 16 amino acids. In germline, CDR1 is LNHNV, CDR2 YYDKDF (reference sequence). CDR3 coding DNA: TGTGCCACCAGCAGAGCCAAGTTAACAGGGGTTCAGCCCCAGCATTTT. Translating it yields CATSRAKLTGVQPQHF. Together with reference TRBV15 and TRBJ1-5, the CDR3 gives the full variable domain: DAMVIQNPRYQVTQFGKPVTLSCSQTLNHNVMYWYQQKSSQAPKLLFHYYDKDFNNEADTPDNFQSRRPNTSFCFLDIRSPGLGDTAMYLCATSRAKLTGVQPQHFGDGTRLSIL.

The chain carries TRBV21-1 and TRBJ2-1; the tabulated D call, TRBD1, remains unverified against the DNA. TRBV21-1 is classified as a pseudogene. The CDR3 length is 17 residues. In DNA form, the CDR3 reads TGTGCCAGCAGCAAAAACCCTACAGGGGAATGTTACAATGAGCAGTTCTTC. It codes for CASSKNPTGECYNEQFF.

The chain couples TRBV5-1 to TRBJ2-7, with 8 positions matching TRBD1. The CDR3 is 13 amino acids. Germline V gene lookup returns CDR1 SGHRS and CDR2 YFSETQ. The junction had 2 bases not matched to a gene; V was cut back by 3 bases and J by 3 bases. The CDR3 DNA sequence: TGCGCCAGCAGCTCCGGGACAGGCTACGAGCAGTACTTC. Its protein is CASSSGTGYEQYF.

The count of this clone is one. The J gene is TRBJ1-2, the V gene TRBV5-5; D gene unclear. Germline CDR1 reads SGHKS; CDR2 reads YYEKEE (reference sequence). CDR3 length: 11 amino acids. V lost 5 bases and J 8 bases, leaving 10 bases between the germline ends. The CDR3 loop reads CASSTNWGYTF. In DNA, the CDR3 is TGTGCCAGCAGTACTAACTGGGGCTACACCTTC.

V usage is TRBV7-3 and J usage is TRBJ2-1; the match to TRBD2 covers 12 bases. The CDR3 contains 15 residues. V lost 1 base and J lost 6; bases outside the gene matches: 1. CDR1 is SGHTA and CDR2 is FQGTGA in the germline V gene. CDR3 region: CASSLMTSGSNEQFF. The DNA of the CDR3 is TGTGCCAGCAGCTTAATGACTAGCGGGAGCAATGAGCAGTTCTTC.

A single count supports this clone. The chain is built from TRBV7-8 and TRBJ1-6, with 9 nucleotides matching TRBD1. Germline loops: CDR1 SGHVS, CDR2 FQNEAQ. This CDR3 has 16 amino acids. V shed 2 bases, J shed 8 bases, and the junction held 7 bases outside the gene matches. The CDR3 bases are TGTGCCAGCAGCTTACCTCGGGACAGGGTTCATTCACCCCTCCACTTT. Amino acids: CASSLPRDRVHSPLHF.

The chain recombines TRBV9 with TRBJ2-5; D is ambiguous. Germline values: CDR1 SGDLS, CDR2 YYNGEE. The CDR3 is 16 residues long. The V end was cut by 3 bases, the J end by 5 bases, with 20 bases between. CDR3 DNA: TGTGCCAGCAGCGCACCTCGTCACTTAGGTGCCGAGACCCAGTACTTC. Protein product: CASSAPRHLGAETQYF.

The CDR3, as DNA: TGTGCCAGCAGTTTAGGTAGCGGGCCCTACTCCTACGAGCAGTACTTC. The encoded protein is CASSLGSGPYSYEQYF. This chain joins TRBV28 and TRBJ2-7; 7 positions agree with TRBD2. From germline, CDR1 is MDHEN and CDR2 SYDVKM. J gave up 0 bases and V 2 bases, and 7 bases lay outside the gene matches. The CDR3 has 16 amino acids.

The chain employs TRBV19 and TRBJ2-3, with 11 positions matching TRBD2. Germline values: CDR1 LNHDA, CDR2 SQIVND (reference sequence). Trimming removed 3 bases from V and 7 bases from J; junction bases left unmatched: 3. CDR3 length: 14 residues. The CDR3 loop is CASSIGTSGNTQYF. CDR3 in DNA: TGTGCCAGTAGTATCGGGACTAGCGGAAATACGCAGTATTTT.